This T cell receptor (beta chain) was identified in a study of shared clonotypes between healthy human individuals. About this clone itself: The antigen is unknown.

Deep level was the assay's run setting. Per the original methods: Filtering of immunoSEQ junctional sequences could not match full-length read filtering. Assay used: immunoSEQ multiplex PCR; TCRdb lists only in-frame clones, some missing. V and J calls and clone size are those listed in that table; D and trimming were worked out from the DNA. The repertoire holds about half a million clones, with more than 65% as singletons. Study-level points and caveats: Sampling used blood alone; tissue repertoires probably differ. Donor clonotype sharing was expected to depend on sequencing depth.

The CDR3 loop spans 18 amino acids. The chain uses TRBV21-1 and TRBJ2-7; whether TRBD1, the table's D call, matches the DNA was not checked. TRBV21-1 is a documented pseudogene. The sequence was collected from a woman in her thirties or forties in good health. Some clones in this sample may be carry-over from other donors' samples. Sequenced sample: PBMCs. In DNA, the CDR3 is TGTGCCAGCAGGACGCCGGGACAGGGGTGGCCTCGTACCTACGAGCAGTACTTC. Translating gives CASRTPGQGWPRTYEQYF.